This TCR beta chain came from a study of T cells in localized non-small cell lung cancer (dated by TCRdb to about 2020). About the study as a whole: T cell repertoires of hundreds of early-stage NSCLC patients were analyzed, with tumors being compared against uninvolved tumor-adjacent lungs. The cohort was made up of around 250 treatment-naive NSCLC patients whose localized lung tumors had been resected. A mean age of around 69 years was recorded for the NSCLC patients, of whom 129 were male and about a hundred were female. Results the study describes overall, beyond this receptor: Multi-region tumor sequencing was not performed, so intratumor heterogeneity could not be excluded. A median of around 50 of the top 100 tumor clones were detected in paired uninvolved adjacent lung, and around 30 of these tumor clones were also found among the top 100 clones of the paired uninvolved adjacent lung. Since the design was exploratory, TCR variables were selected using unadjusted p-values with no false-discovery rate correction. Longer overall survival was associated with higher blood T cell density, whereas shorter survival was associated with higher adjacent-lung clonality. The highest T cell clonality was observed in uninvolved tumor-adjacent lung, where clonality exceeded that of tumor, suggesting that antigenic responses were more focused in uninvolved tumor-adjacent lung.

As regards this clone: Its specific antigen is unknown. Per-base quality was not reported, and no clone a single base away is much larger than it.

TCR beta CDR3 regions were sequenced from DNA using the immunoSEQ Assay. The study's own analysis went as follows. To compute T cell density, TCR beta template counts were normalized to usable DNA, which was estimated by amplifying housekeeping genes. The preseqR package was used to estimate richness by extrapolating to 400,000 templates for PBMC samples and to 120,000 templates for tissue samples. Clonality was defined by subtracting Pielou's evenness from one. To identify tissue-enriched TCRs, differential abundance testing was run on productive amino-acid clonotypes with a minimum total count of 5 and an alpha of 0.1. The Jaccard Index and the Morisita Overlap Index were used to quantify repertoire overlap between compartments. GLIPH clustered TCR beta CDR3s with public tetramer-defined viral CDR3s; viral motifs required at least three viral sequences plus V-gene enrichment. The clones in this table, taken by TCRdb from immuneACCESS, are in-frame only. Not every clone is retained; where verified, under half of the shortfall comes from an unresolved V gene, and the cause of the rest is unknown. V, J and clone size are those of that table, while D and trimming were read from the DNA. The sample data list tens of thousands of clones, and roughly 79% of these were observed just once. Under 20% of the sample rests with the top ten.

The CDR3, from cysteine to phenylalanine, totals 15 residues. Just CDR3 DNA is preserved here, 45 bases in frame from base 1. The CDR1 and CDR2 encoded by the germline V gene are SQVTM and ANQGSEA. V was cut back by 5 bases and J by 0 bases, leaving a gap of 13 bases between them. At diagnosis, peripheral blood, uninvolved tumor-adjacent lung and tumor were collected and were preserved as a mix of fresh-frozen and FFPE material. For TCR repertoire profiling, blood samples were analyzed as peripheral blood mononuclear cells. The TCR was taken from a man between 40 and 70 years old with stage III lung adenocarcinoma. The rearrangement joined TRBV29-1 to TRBJ2-2; no D gene can be assigned with confidence. The sample in question was peripheral blood mononuclear cells, obtained before any cancer treatment. Read as DNA, the sequence is TGCAGCGTTTCGTCCGCTTCCGCGAACACCGGGGAGCTGTTTTTT. It specifies CSVSSASANTGELFF.